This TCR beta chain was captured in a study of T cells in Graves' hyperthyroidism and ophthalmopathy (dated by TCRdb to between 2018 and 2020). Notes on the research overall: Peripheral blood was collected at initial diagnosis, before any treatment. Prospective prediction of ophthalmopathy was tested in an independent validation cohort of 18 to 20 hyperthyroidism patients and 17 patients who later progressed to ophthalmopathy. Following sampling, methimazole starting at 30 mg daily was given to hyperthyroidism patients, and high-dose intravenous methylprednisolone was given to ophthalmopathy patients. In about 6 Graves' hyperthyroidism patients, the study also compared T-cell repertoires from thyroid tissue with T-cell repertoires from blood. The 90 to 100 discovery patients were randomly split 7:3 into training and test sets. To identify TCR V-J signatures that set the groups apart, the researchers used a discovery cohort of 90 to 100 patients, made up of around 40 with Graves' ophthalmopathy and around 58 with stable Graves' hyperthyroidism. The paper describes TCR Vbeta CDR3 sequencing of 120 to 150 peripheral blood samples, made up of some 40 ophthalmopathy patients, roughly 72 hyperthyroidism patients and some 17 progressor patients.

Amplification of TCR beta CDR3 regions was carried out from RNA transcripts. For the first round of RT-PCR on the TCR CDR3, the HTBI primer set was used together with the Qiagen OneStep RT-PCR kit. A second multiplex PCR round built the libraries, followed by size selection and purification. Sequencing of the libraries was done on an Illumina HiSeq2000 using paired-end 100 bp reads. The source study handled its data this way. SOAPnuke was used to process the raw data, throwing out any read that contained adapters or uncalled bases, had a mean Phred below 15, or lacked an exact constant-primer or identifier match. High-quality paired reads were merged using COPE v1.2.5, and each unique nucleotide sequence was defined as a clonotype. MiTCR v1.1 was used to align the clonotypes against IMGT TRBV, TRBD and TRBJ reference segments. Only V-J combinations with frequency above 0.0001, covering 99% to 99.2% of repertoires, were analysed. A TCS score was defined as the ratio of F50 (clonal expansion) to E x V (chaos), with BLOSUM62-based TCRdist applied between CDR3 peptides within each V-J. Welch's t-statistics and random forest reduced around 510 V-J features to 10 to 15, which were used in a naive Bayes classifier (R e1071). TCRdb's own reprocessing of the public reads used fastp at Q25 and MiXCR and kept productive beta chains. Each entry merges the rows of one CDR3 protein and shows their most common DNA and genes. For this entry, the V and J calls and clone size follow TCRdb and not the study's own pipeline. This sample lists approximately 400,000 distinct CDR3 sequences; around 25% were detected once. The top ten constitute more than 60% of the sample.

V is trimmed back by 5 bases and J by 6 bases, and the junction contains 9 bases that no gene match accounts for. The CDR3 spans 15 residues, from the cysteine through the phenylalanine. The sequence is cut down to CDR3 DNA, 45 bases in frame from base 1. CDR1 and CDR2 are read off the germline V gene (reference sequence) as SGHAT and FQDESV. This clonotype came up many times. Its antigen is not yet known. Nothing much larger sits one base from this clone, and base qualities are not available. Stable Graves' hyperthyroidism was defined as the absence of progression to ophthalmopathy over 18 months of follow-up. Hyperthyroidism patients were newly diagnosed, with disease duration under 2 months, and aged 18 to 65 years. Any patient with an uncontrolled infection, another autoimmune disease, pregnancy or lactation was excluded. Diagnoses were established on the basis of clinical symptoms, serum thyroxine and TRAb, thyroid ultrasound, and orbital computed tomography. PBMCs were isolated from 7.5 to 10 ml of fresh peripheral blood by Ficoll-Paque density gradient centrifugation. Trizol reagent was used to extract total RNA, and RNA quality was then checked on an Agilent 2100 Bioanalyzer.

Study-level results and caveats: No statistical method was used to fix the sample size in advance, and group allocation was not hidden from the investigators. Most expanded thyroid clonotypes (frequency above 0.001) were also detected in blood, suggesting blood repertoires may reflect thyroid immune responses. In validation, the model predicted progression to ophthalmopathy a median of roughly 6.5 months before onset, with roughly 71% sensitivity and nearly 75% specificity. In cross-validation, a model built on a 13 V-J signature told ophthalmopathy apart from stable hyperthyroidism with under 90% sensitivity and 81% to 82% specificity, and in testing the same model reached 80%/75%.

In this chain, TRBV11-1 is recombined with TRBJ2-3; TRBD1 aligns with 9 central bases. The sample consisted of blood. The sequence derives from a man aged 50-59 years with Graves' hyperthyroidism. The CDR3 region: CASSIIQGASDTQYF. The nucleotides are TGTGCCAGCAGCATTATACAGGGGGCGTCGGATACGCAGTATTTT.